The 28 T cell receptor beta chains below come from one sample, sequenced in a study of shared clonotypes between healthy human individuals. CD45RO negativity and positive selection for CCR7 defined naive CD8 cells, a population that excluded terminally differentiated effector memory CD45RA+ cells. Clones were read by immunoSEQ multiplex PCR, and TCRdb kept only the in-frame ones, dropping some. The sample shows hundreds of thousands of clones, 90% to 97% of them seen only once. Sequenced: naive CD8+ T cells sorted from blood. The receptors originated from a woman aged 25 to 39 in good health.

This chain connects TRBV28 to TRBJ2-7; tentative D call: TRBD2 (5 bases). The CDR3 has 15 residues. Germline V CDR1 and CDR2: MDHEN, SYDVKM. V lost 6 bases and J lost 6, with 21 bases in between. CDR3 DNA sequence: TGTGCCAGCAGAACCGAAGCGGAGGCGGCCCCCGAGCAGTACTTC. The encoded protein is CASRTEAEAAPEQYF.

The J gene is TRBJ2-3, the V gene TRBV13; a weak D match, TRBD2 (6 bases). Trimming pared 6 bases from V and 0 bases from J, leaving 10 bases between. This CDR3 is built from 14 residues. CDR1 and CDR2 from the germline V gene are PRHDT and FYEKMQ (reference sequence). CDR3 sequence reads: CASRYGSSTDTQYF. CDR3 DNA sequence: TGTGCCAGCAGGTACGGGAGTAGCACAGATACGCAGTATTTT.

The rearrangement joins TRBV28 to TRBJ2-7; 7 bases are a match to TRBD2. Germline V gene lookup returns CDR1 MDHEN and CDR2 SYDVKM. J gave up 6 bases and V 2 bases, and 4 bases lay outside the gene matches. The length of the CDR3 is 13 residues. The CDR3 nucleotides read TGTGCCAGCAGTTTAACGGGAGGTTCCGAGCAGTACTTC. The encoded protein is CASSLTGGSEQYF.

The chain is built from TRBV27 and TRBJ1-4; TRBD1 matches at 8 bases. The junction had 2 bases not matched to a gene; V was cut back by 0 bases and J by 8 bases. Germline V lookup: CDR1 MNHEY, CDR2 SMNVEV (reference sequence). This CDR3 spans 14 amino acids. The CDR3 reads CASSLSGQGEKLFF. The CDR3 DNA sequence: TGTGCCAGCAGTTTATCTGGACAGGGAGAAAAACTGTTTTTT. Filled out from reference TRBV27 and TRBJ1-4, the complete variable domain reads EAQVTQNPRYLITVTGKKLTVTCSQNMNHEYMSWYRQDPGLGLRQIYYSMNVEVTDKGDVPEGYKVSRKEKRNFPLILESPSPNQTSLYFCASSLSGQGEKLFFGSGTQLSVL.

A single count supports this clone. The chain has TRBV2 and TRBJ2-2; D unclear. Trimming stripped 6 bases from V and 1 base from J, with 3 bases between. This CDR3 is built from 12 residues. The germline gives CDR1 SNHLY, CDR2 FYNNEI. CDR3 sequence reads: CASRWNTGELFF. The CDR3 DNA reads as TGTGCCAGCAGGTGGAACACCGGGGAGCTGTTTTTT. Together with reference TRBV2 and TRBJ2-2, the CDR3 gives the full variable domain: EPEVTQTPSHQVTQMGQEVILRCVPISNHLYFYWYRQILGQKVEFLVSFYNNEISEKSEIFDDQFSVERPDGSNFTLKIRSTKLEDSAMYFCASRWNTGELFFGEGSRLTVL.

The rearrangement links TRBV27 to TRBJ1-1; D perhaps matches TRBD1 (6 bases). Germline V gene lookup returns CDR1 MNHEY and CDR2 SMNVEV (reference sequence). The CDR3 has 15 residues. Trimming took off 6 bases at V and 8 bases at J, with 22 bases between the two ends. The CDR3 sequence is CASRSSGHRDEEAFF. Written as DNA, the CDR3 is TGTGCCAGCAGATCATCGGGGCACAGGGACGAAGAAGCTTTCTTT.

The chain is built from TRBV27 and TRBJ1-5; D ambiguous. Germline CDR1 reads MNHEY; CDR2 reads SMNVEV (reference sequence). V was clipped by 3 bases and J by 1 base, with 10 bases between them. CDR3 length: 15 residues. CDR3 region: CASSFAPESNQPQHF. The CDR3 nucleotides read TGTGCCAGCAGTTTCGCACCGGAGAGCAATCAGCCCCAGCATTTT.

The chain carries TRBV10-1 and TRBJ2-7; D unclear. Per the germline V gene, CDR1 is WNHNN and CDR2 is SYGVQD (reference sequence). CDR3 length: 13 residues. V lost 4 bases to trimming and J lost 5 bases, with 12 bases between them. The CDR3 DNA reads as TGCGCCAGCAGTGGCACGGAAAACCACGAGCAGTACTTC. Protein product: CASSGTENHEQYF.

V gene TRBV28 combines with J gene TRBJ1-1, with a weak D call TRBD1 (5 bases). V was shortened by 5 bases and J by 3 bases, with 19 bases between the two germline ends. CDR1 is MDHEN, CDR2 SYDVKM, per germline. The CDR3 totals 16 residues. CDR3 residues: CASSGDGVSLDTEAFF. Here the CDR3 DNA reads TGTGCCAGCAGTGGGGACGGTGTTTCCCTGGACACTGAAGCTTTCTTT. The variable domain in full, completed from reference TRBV28 and TRBJ1-1, reads DVKVTQSSRYLVKRTGEKVFLECVQDMDHENMFWYRQDPGLGLRLIYFSYDVKMKEKGDIPEGYSVSREKKERFSLILESASTNQTSMYLCASSGDGVSLDTEAFFGQGTRLTVV.

The rearrangement links TRBV9 to TRBJ1-2; D is unclear. V dropped 0 bases and J dropped 3 bases, with 15 bases sitting between them. The germline V gene has CDR1 SGDLS and CDR2 YYNGEE. This CDR3 region has 16 residues. The CDR3 spells CASSVGDTSDYYGYTF. In DNA form, the CDR3 reads TGTGCCAGCAGCGTAGGGGATACATCAGACTACTATGGCTACACCTTC.

The chain is built from TRBV28 and TRBJ2-3; no clear D gene. Germline CDR1 MDHEN, CDR2 SYDVKM. The CDR3 consists of 11 residues. V shed 6 bases and J shed 2 bases, with 3 bases lying between them. The CDR3, as DNA: TGTGCCAGCAGGTTCACAGATACGCAGTATTTT. Translation gives CASRFTDTQYF.

V gene TRBV27 combines with J gene TRBJ2-1; D gene uncertain. V gave up 2 bases and J gave up 8 bases, with 10 bases separating them. Germline assignment: CDR1 MNHEY and CDR2 SMNVEV (reference sequence). The CDR3 contains 13 residues. CDR3 region: CASSLGSTYEQFF. CDR3 sequence (DNA): TGTGCCAGCAGTTTAGGTTCTACCTATGAGCAGTTCTTC.

The chain is built from TRBV29-1 and TRBJ1-2; D gene uncertain. Per the germline V gene, CDR1 is SQVTM and CDR2 is ANQGSEA. V was shortened by 1 base and J by 5 bases, with 5 bases between the two germline ends. The CDR3 has 11 amino acids. CDR3 DNA sequence: TGCAGCGTTGAAGGGACGTATGGCTACACCTTC. Translated, it gives CSVEGTYGYTF.

The chain joins TRBV4-1 to TRBJ2-3; 9 positions agree with TRBD2. Germline values: CDR1 MGHRA, CDR2 YSYEKL. Trimming at V came to 0 bases and at J to 6 bases, leaving 7 bases not matched to a gene. The CDR3 runs to 16 residues. CDR3 sequence reads: CASSQDDGSGSDTQYF. The CDR3 nucleotides are TGCGCCAGCAGCCAAGATGATGGTAGCGGGAGTGATACGCAGTATTTT.

As regards this clone: The same CDR3 arises from other DNA sequences in this sample as well. The chain recombines TRBV7-9 with TRBJ2-7; the D gene is possibly TRBD2 (6 bases). CDR3 length: 12 amino acids. Germline CDR1 reads SEHNR; CDR2 reads FQNEAQ (reference sequence). V was shortened by 5 bases and J by 4 bases, with 9 bases between the two germline ends. CDR3: CASSTTSYEQYF. In DNA, the CDR3 is TGTGCCAGCAGCACGACTAGTTACGAGCAGTACTTC.

In DNA, the CDR3 is TGTGCCAGCAGCGAACGGACTAGCGGGAGTTCCTACGAGCAGTACTTC. It codes for CASSERTSGSSYEQYF. V is TRBV13 and J is TRBJ2-7; TRBD2 matches at 13 bases. After removal of 5 bases from V and 1 base from J, the junction contained 5 bases not matched to a gene. The germline gives CDR1 PRHDT, CDR2 FYEKMQ (reference sequence). The CDR3 sequence is 16 residues long.

The genes are TRBV4-1 and TRBJ2-2; 7 bases fit TRBD1. The germline V gene has CDR1 MGHRA and CDR2 YSYEKL. The J segment lost 0 bases and the V segment lost 4 bases, leaving 5 bases of the junction unmatched. The CDR3 loop spans 16 amino acids. The CDR3 DNA sequence: TGCGCCAGCAGCCGAGACAGGGTGCCGAACACCGGGGAGCTGTTTTTT. Translated: CASSRDRVPNTGELFF.

This clone was seen a few times. The chain's CDR3 is CASSYGQGNYEQYF. The DNA for the CDR3 is TGTGCCAGCAGTTATGGGCAGGGAAATTACGAGCAGTACTTC. The chain carries TRBV27 and TRBJ2-7; D possibly corresponds to TRBD1 (5 bases). The CDR3 sequence is 14 residues long. V lost 4 bases, J lost 4 bases, and 14 bases lay in between. Germline lookup yields CDR1 MNHEY and CDR2 SMNVEV (reference sequence).

This clone was recorded only once. The chain employs TRBV28 and TRBJ2-3, with a possible D match to TRBD2 (6 bases). CDR1 is MDHEN and CDR2 is SYDVKM in the germline V gene. Trimming pared 2 bases from V and 5 bases from J, leaving 14 bases between. The CDR3 extends over 15 amino acids. CDR3 nucleotide sequence: TGTGCCAGCAGTTTAATGGGCAGGGAGGAAGATACGCAGTATTTT. This translates into CASSLMGREEDTQYF.

The V gene is TRBV28, the J gene TRBJ1-1, with TRBD1 as a possible D gene (5 bases). Germline V gene data show CDR1 as MDHEN and CDR2 as SYDVKM. The CDR3 is 14 amino acids. CDR3 sequence (DNA): TGTGCAGCGGGCGGGGGTCGGGGAATCACTGAAGCTTTCTTT. Translation gives CAAGGGRGITEAFF.

This chain links TRBV27 with TRBJ1-5, with a possible D match to TRBD1 (5 bases). Germline loops: CDR1 MNHEY, CDR2 SMNVEV (reference sequence). Trimming pared 4 bases from V and 3 bases from J, leaving 10 bases between. CDR3 length: 14 residues. DNA for the CDR3: TGTGCCAGCAGTTGGGGGGGACCCAATCAGCCCCAGCATTTT. It yields the protein CASSWGGPNQPQHF.

This chain's CDR3 is CASRGRLAISYEQYF. CDR3 bases: TGTGCCAGCAGGGGTAGACTAGCGATCTCCTACGAGCAGTACTTC. This chain connects TRBV2 to TRBJ2-7; 8 positions match TRBD2. Per the germline V gene, CDR1 is SNHLY and CDR2 is FYNNEI. This CDR3 spans 15 amino acids. V was clipped by 6 bases and J by 0 bases; unmatched bases: 7.

This sequence joins TRBV28 and TRBJ2-7; possibly TRBD1 for D (5 bases). Germline CDR1 is MDHEN and CDR2 is SYDVKM. With 3 bases removed from V and 4 bases from J, the gap between germline ends came to 13 bases. The CDR3 has 14 amino acids. CDR3 DNA sequence: TGTGCCAGCAGTTTGGGGCTGGGTTTATACGAGCAGTACTTC. Translated, it gives CASSLGLGLYEQYF.

The chain recombines TRBV10-3 with TRBJ1-1; D may be TRBD1 (5 bases). Trimming took 5 bases from V and 4 from J, leaving 11 bases between them. CDR3 length: 13 residues. Germline V CDR1 and CDR2: ENHRY, SYGVKD. CDR3 sequence (DNA): TGTGCCATCAGTCTGGATAGGGGCACTGAAGCTTTCTTT. This translates into CAISLDRGTEAFF.

The rearrangement joins TRBV19 to TRBJ2-5; 8 nucleotides align to TRBD2. J was trimmed by 4 bases and V by 3 bases; bases with no gene match: 10. The CDR3 is 16 residues long. Germline V gives CDR1 LNHDA, CDR2 SQIVND (reference sequence). The CDR3 DNA is TGTGCCAGTAGTATCGGGGGGGCGGGAGTTCTAGAGACCCAGTACTTC. Protein sequence: CASSIGGAGVLETQYF.

The chain is built from TRBV4-2 and TRBJ2-7; D remains ambiguous. In germline, CDR1 is LGHNA, CDR2 YNFKEQ. There are 14 residues in the CDR3. V was trimmed by 0 bases and J by 4 bases, leaving 10 bases between them. CDR3 region: CASSQDLETYEQYF. Here the CDR3 DNA reads TGTGCCAGCAGCCAAGATCTAGAAACATACGAGCAGTACTTC.

The rearrangement joins TRBV9 to TRBJ2-3; D is undetermined. This CDR3 has 18 residues. Germline loops: CDR1 SGDLS, CDR2 YYNGEE. Trimming stripped 0 bases from V and 2 bases from J, with 19 bases between. This CDR3 is CASSVEDPRTAITDTQYF. CDR3 sequence (DNA): TGTGCCAGCAGCGTAGAGGACCCACGCACGGCGATCACAGATACGCAGTATTTT.

The chain couples TRBV5-6 to TRBJ2-7; the match to TRBD2 covers 10 bases. Germline lookup yields CDR1 SGHDT and CDR2 YYEEEE. Trimming at V came to 0 bases and at J to 4 bases, leaving 4 bases not matched to a gene. The CDR3 runs to 15 residues. Here the CDR3 reads CASSLAGSGRYEQYF. CDR3 in DNA: TGTGCCAGCAGCTTGGCCGGTAGCGGGAGGTACGAGCAGTACTTC.